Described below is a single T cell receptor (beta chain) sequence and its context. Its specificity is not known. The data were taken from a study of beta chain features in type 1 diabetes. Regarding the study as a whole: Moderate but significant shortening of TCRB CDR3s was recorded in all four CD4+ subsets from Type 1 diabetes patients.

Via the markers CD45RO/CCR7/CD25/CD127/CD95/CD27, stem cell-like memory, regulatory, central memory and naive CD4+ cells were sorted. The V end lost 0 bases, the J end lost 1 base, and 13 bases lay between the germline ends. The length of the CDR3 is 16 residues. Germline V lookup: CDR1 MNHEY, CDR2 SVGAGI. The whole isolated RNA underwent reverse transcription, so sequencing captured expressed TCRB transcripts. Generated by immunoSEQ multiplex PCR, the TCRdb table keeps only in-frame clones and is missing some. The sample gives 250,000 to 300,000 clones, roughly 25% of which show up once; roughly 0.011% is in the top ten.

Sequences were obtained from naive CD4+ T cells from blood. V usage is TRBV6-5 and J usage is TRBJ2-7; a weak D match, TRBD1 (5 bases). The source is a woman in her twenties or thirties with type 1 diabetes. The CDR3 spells CASSYSWQGLSYEQYF. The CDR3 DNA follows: TGTGCCAGCAGTTACTCTTGGCAGGGTCTATCCTACGAGCAGTACTTC.